Listed here are 29 T cell receptor beta chains from one sample, sequenced in a study of blood T cell repertoires in COVID-19. Generated by immunoSEQ multiplex PCR, the TCRdb table keeps only in-frame clones and is missing some. The table shows around 60,000 clones, with just under 75% occurring only once. The sequencing input was peripheral blood. The receptor source for this set is a woman aged 70-85 years with COVID-19, enrolled during active disease.

The sample holds a few counts of this clone. Written as DNA, the CDR3 is TGTGCCAGCAGTCCCCGGTACGAGCAGTACTTC. Amino acids: CASSPRYEQYF. This chain joins TRBV2 and TRBJ2-7; D call uncertain. The V gene lost 5 bases and the J gene lost 4 bases, with 6 bases spanning the gap. The CDR3 consists of 11 residues. CDR1 is SNHLY and CDR2 is FYNNEI in the germline V gene.

This chain joins TRBV19 and TRBJ1-4, with D hard to call. Germline V lookup: CDR1 LNHDA, CDR2 SQIVND (reference sequence). The CDR3 extends over 14 amino acids. Trimming took 8 bases from V and 6 from J, leaving 16 bases between them. Here the CDR3 reads CASLDAGGDEKLFF. CDR3 coding DNA: TGTGCCAGTCTCGACGCCGGCGGGGATGAAAAACTGTTTTTT.

This rearrangement joins TRBV27 to TRBJ1-1; D is ambiguous. The CDR3 is 11 residues long. CDR1 is MNHEY and CDR2 is SMNVEV in the germline V gene (reference sequence). V gave up 6 bases and J gave up 6 bases, with 8 bases separating them. CDR3 protein: CASRWEAEAFF. In nucleotides, the CDR3 is TGTGCCAGCAGGTGGGAGGCTGAAGCTTTCTTT.

The table lists this clone with a few counts. The gene calls are TRBV28 and TRBJ1-4, with 11 nucleotides matching TRBD1. Per the germline V gene, CDR1 is MDHEN and CDR2 is SYDVKM. V was pared by 5 bases and J by 8 bases, with 7 bases of the junction left unmatched. The CDR3 runs 15 residues. DNA for the CDR3: TGTGCCAGCAGTCCCTCCGGGACAGGGGGGGAAAAACTGTTTTTT. Translated: CASSPSGTGGEKLFF. Full variable domain (remainder filled in from reference TRBV28 and TRBJ1-4): DVKVTQSSRYLVKRTGEKVFLECVQDMDHENMFWYRQDPGLGLRLIYFSYDVKMKEKGDIPEGYSVSREKKERFSLILESASTNQTSMYLCASSPSGTGGEKLFFGSGTQLSVL.

The chain links TRBV7-2 to TRBJ2-1, with 10 bases aligning to TRBD2. Germline values: CDR1 SGHTA, CDR2 FQGNSA. This CDR3 contains 15 residues. Losses at the gene ends were 6 bases for V and 6 bases for J; bases not matched to a gene: 8. DNA for the CDR3: TGTGCCAGCAGACCCAACCTAGCGGGAGCCAATGAGCAGTTCTTC. It encodes CASRPNLAGANEQFF.

V and J are TRBV7-8 and TRBJ2-6; D is possibly TRBD1 (6 bases). The CDR3 consists of 17 residues. The ends were cut back, 1 base at V and 0 bases at J, with 10 bases in the middle. Looked up from germline, CDR1 is SGHVS and CDR2 is FQNEAQ. The CDR3 nucleotides are TGTGCCAGCAGCTTAGGACAGGCGAACTCTGGGGCCAACGTCCTGACTTTC. This translates into CASSLGQANSGANVLTF. The full variable domain, completed using reference TRBV7-8 and TRBJ2-6, is GAGVSQSPRYKVAKRGQDVALRCDPISGHVSLFWYQQALGQGPEFLTYFQNEAQLDKSGLPSDRFFAERPEGSVSTLKIQRTQQEDSAVYLCASSLGQANSGANVLTFGAGSRLTVL.

This chain links TRBV6-1 with TRBJ1-2; the match to TRBD1 covers 7 bases. With V trimmed by 2 bases and J by 3 bases, 0 bases remained unmatched. In germline, CDR1 is MNHNS, CDR2 SASEGT. CDR3 size: 13 residues. CDR3 sequence: CASSETGDYGYTF. CDR3 coding DNA: TGTGCCAGCAGTGAAACAGGGGACTATGGCTACACCTTC.

The chain links TRBV18 to TRBJ2-3; TRBD2 agrees at 10 bases. The length of the CDR3 is 15 residues. Germline lookup yields CDR1 KGHSH and CDR2 LQKENI. Trimming cost V 5 bases and J 5 bases; bases outside gene matches: 7. DNA for the CDR3: TGTGCCAGCTCAACTAGCGGGACCGCCCGAGATACGCAGTATTTT. Protein sequence: CASSTSGTARDTQYF.

This chain uses TRBV5-1 with TRBJ2-7, with 14 nucleotides matching TRBD2. The CDR3 loop spans 18 amino acids. The V gene end was trimmed by 2 bases and the J gene end by 4 bases; junction bases not matched to a gene: 11. Germline values: CDR1 SGHRS, CDR2 YFSETQ. CDR3 nucleotide sequence: TGCGCCAGCAGCTTCGGGACTAGCGGGGGCCAAAAGGGGTACGAGCAGTACTTC. It is translated as CASSFGTSGGQKGYEQYF.

J is TRBJ2-1 and V is TRBV7-2; TRBD1 matches at 8 bases. In germline, CDR1 is SGHTA, CDR2 FQGNSA. The CDR3 sequence is 15 residues long. After removal of 1 base from V and 1 base from J, the junction contained 0 bases not matched to a gene. CDR3: CASSLDRGSYNEQFF. CDR3 in DNA: TGTGCCAGCAGCTTAGACAGGGGGTCCTACAATGAGCAGTTCTTC.

The J gene is TRBJ2-2, the V gene TRBV2; 10 nucleotides align to TRBD1. Trimming took 6 bases from V and 3 from J; bases not matched to a gene: 7. The CDR3 loop spans 16 amino acids. Germline CDR1 reads SNHLY; CDR2 reads FYNNEI. Written as DNA, the CDR3 is TGTGCCAGCAGCCCGGACAGGGGGGTGGACACCGGGGAGCTGTTTTTT. This sequence encodes CASSPDRGVDTGELFF.

The rearrangement links TRBV20-1 to TRBJ1-5, with 7 bases matching TRBD1. CDR3 size: 15 residues. V shed 3 bases, J shed 3 bases, and the junction held 8 bases outside the gene matches. Per the germline V gene, CDR1 is DFQATT and CDR2 is SNEGSKA (reference sequence). The CDR3 DNA reads TGCAGTGCTAGTTCGAACAGGGGAGACAATCAGCCCCAGCATTTT. As protein: CSASSNRGDNQPQHF.

The chain employs TRBV27 and TRBJ1-5; TRBD1 matches 10 bases. The V gene end was trimmed by 6 bases and the J gene end by 7 bases; junction bases not matched to a gene: 6. From germline, CDR1 is MNHEY and CDR2 SMNVEV (reference sequence). The CDR3 loop spans 14 amino acids. The CDR3 nucleotides are TGTGCCAGCAGGGGGACAGGGGCCCTACAGCCCCAGCATTTT. Translating it yields CASRGTGALQPQHF.

The chain uses TRBV7-9 and TRBJ2-1; D may be TRBD2 (5 bases). The V gene's germline CDR1 is SEHNR and CDR2 FQNEAQ (reference sequence). The CDR3 extends over 13 amino acids. The ends were cut back, 4 bases at V and 8 bases at J, with 12 bases in the middle. The CDR3, as DNA: TGTGCCAGCAGCTGGGAGAATGAGGATGAGCAGTTCTTC. Protein product: CASSWENEDEQFF.

This chain connects TRBV7-2 to TRBJ1-2, with 9 positions matching TRBD1. The CDR3 has 13 amino acids. V dropped 4 bases and J dropped 8; count of bases not matched to a gene: 5. CDR1 and CDR2 (germline): SGHTA, FQGNSA. Here the CDR3 reads CASSWGDRAGYTF. The DNA for the CDR3 is TGTGCCAGCAGCTGGGGGGACAGGGCGGGCTACACCTTC. Using reference TRBV7-2 and TRBJ1-2 for the parts outside the CDR3, the full variable domain is GAGVSQSPSNKVTEKGKDVELRCDPISGHTALYWYRQSLGQGLEFLIYFQGNSAPDKSGLPSDRFSAERTGGSVSTLTIQRTQQEDSAVYLCASSWGDRAGYTFGSGTRLTVV.

The chain joins TRBV6-2 or TRBV6-3 to TRBJ2-6, with a tentative D call TRBD2 (5 bases). The germline CDR1 and CDR2 sequences are MNHEY and SVGEGT. The CDR3 has 18 amino acids. V was cut by 2 bases and J by 0 bases, with 14 bases left in between. The CDR3: CASSYESGKNSGANVLTF. For the CDR3, the DNA is TGTGCCAGCAGTTACGAGTCCGGGAAGAACTCTGGGGCCAACGTCCTGACTTTC.

This chain links TRBV6-5 with TRBJ1-2, with no clear D. Germline V gene sequence: CDR1 MNHEY, CDR2 SVGAGI. This CDR3 is 14 amino acids long. V shed 6 bases and J shed 8 bases, with 19 bases lying between them. CDR3 region: CASRLSQETMGYTF. CDR3 coding DNA: TGTGCCAGCAGGCTTTCGCAGGAGACTATGGGCTACACCTTC.

The chain uses TRBV25-1 and TRBJ2-5; 9 bases are shared with TRBD1. Germline assignment: CDR1 MGHDK and CDR2 SYGVNS. The CDR3 has 14 amino acids. J was trimmed by 7 bases and V by 4 bases; bases with no gene match: 7. The CDR3 DNA reads as TGTGCCAGCAGTGCCCCGGGACAGGGCGGGACCCAGTACTTC. This translates into CASSAPGQGGTQYF.

This clone was seen a single time. This chain connects TRBV19 to TRBJ2-2; perhaps TRBD1 as D (6 bases). The CDR3 is 15 residues long. CDR1 and CDR2 (germline): LNHDA, SQIVND (reference sequence). V was cut by 7 bases and J by 4 bases, with 16 bases left in between. CDR3 loop: CASTRDNSFTGELFF. CDR3 sequence (DNA): TGTGCCAGTACCCGGGACAATTCTTTCACCGGGGAGCTGTTTTTT.

The rearrangement joins TRBV28 to TRBJ1-5; D is uncertain. The germline V gene encodes CDR1 MDHEN and CDR2 SYDVKM. V was pared by 2 bases and J by 4 bases, with 15 bases between. The length of the CDR3 is 16 residues. Written as DNA, the CDR3 is TGTGCCAGCAGTTTAAACGGGTGGCGGATTAATCAGCCCCAGCATTTT. This gives the protein CASSLNGWRINQPQHF.

The V gene is TRBV12-5, the J gene TRBJ2-5, with D hard to call. V was clipped by 1 base and J by 1 base, with 10 bases between them. Per germline, CDR1 LGHNT and CDR2 FRNRAP. The CDR3 has 15 amino acids. The CDR3 reads CASGLETGGQETQYF. CDR3 bases: TGTGCTAGTGGTTTGGAAACGGGTGGCCAAGAGACCCAGTACTTC.

This chain connects TRBV13 to TRBJ2-3; D may be TRBD1 (6 bases). This CDR3 spans 13 amino acids. The ends were cut back, 5 bases at V and 5 bases at J, with 11 bases in the middle. Germline lookup yields CDR1 PRHDT and CDR2 FYEKMQ (reference sequence). The CDR3 nucleotides read TGTGCCAGCAGCCCGGCAGGGGAAGATACGCAGTATTTT. Amino acids: CASSPAGEDTQYF.

The chain carries TRBV27 and TRBJ1-2, with 7 bases that match TRBD1. CDR1 and CDR2 from the germline V gene are MNHEY and SMNVEV (reference sequence). J was trimmed by 5 bases and V by 8 bases; bases with no gene match: 17. The CDR3 length is 16 residues. The CDR3 sequence: CASRPEGAPPRYGYTF. In DNA, the CDR3 is TGTGCCAGCCGTCCGGAGGGGGCCCCCCCGAGGTATGGCTACACCTTC.

The rearrangement links TRBV19 to TRBJ2-1; D may be TRBD2 (5 bases). Trimming shortened V by 7 bases and J by 9 bases, and 10 bases separated the two germline ends. The CDR3 totals 11 residues. Per the germline V gene, CDR1 is LNHDA and CDR2 is SQIVND (reference sequence). The CDR3 here is CASKVGSEQFF. The CDR3 nucleotides are TGTGCCAGTAAAGTGGGGAGTGAGCAGTTCTTC.

This sequence joins TRBV11-3 and TRBJ2-1; TRBD2 matches 8 bases. The CDR3 is 15 amino acids. The germline V gene has CDR1 SGHNT and CDR2 YENEEA. The V segment lost 1 base and the J segment 5 bases; nucleotides outside the gene matches: 4. Here the CDR3 DNA reads TGTGCCAGCAGCTTAGCGGGACTAGATGACAATGAGCAGTTCTTC. Its translation: CASSLAGLDDNEQFF. Full variable domain (missing parts from reference TRBV11-3 and TRBJ2-1): EAGVVQSPRYKIIEKKQPVAFWCNPISGHNTLYWYLQNLGQGPELLIRYENEEAVDDSQLPKDRFSAERLKGVDSTLKIQPAELGDSAVYLCASSLAGLDDNEQFFGPGTRLTVL.

The chain carries TRBV5-4 and TRBJ2-1, with 8 bases lining up with TRBD2. The CDR3 has 15 amino acids. The germline V gene has CDR1 SGHNT and CDR2 YYREEE (reference sequence). Trimming removed 7 bases from V and 7 bases from J; junction bases left unmatched: 13. CDR3 in amino acids: CASGPAERETNEQFF. The DNA of the CDR3 is TGTGCCAGCGGCCCCGCTGAGCGGGAGACGAATGAGCAGTTCTTC.

This clone was observed once. The rearrangement links TRBV27 to TRBJ2-3; 7 bases are shared with TRBD1. Unmatched junction bases numbered 7, after V lost 6 bases and J lost 4 bases. The germline V gene encodes CDR1 MNHEY and CDR2 SMNVEV (reference sequence). The CDR3 runs to 14 residues. The CDR3 coding sequence is TGTGCCAGCAGCCGAGACAGGGTTGCAGATACGCAGTATTTT. This translates into CASSRDRVADTQYF.

The chain has TRBV5-5 and TRBJ1-2; D unclear. Trimming removed 4 bases at V and 5 bases at J, with 9 bases between. Germline V gene data show CDR1 as SGHKS and CDR2 as YYEKEE (reference sequence). The CDR3 has 12 amino acids. The CDR3 spells CASSLGIYGYTF. For the CDR3, the DNA is TGTGCCAGCAGCCTCGGGATTTATGGCTACACCTTC.

The rearrangement links TRBV2 to TRBJ2-7; 9 nucleotides align to TRBD1. Germline values: CDR1 SNHLY, CDR2 FYNNEI. V shed 7 bases, J shed 4 bases, and the junction held 8 bases outside the gene matches. This CDR3 is built from 14 residues. The CDR3 loop is CASKSWDRVYEQYV. CDR3 DNA sequence: TGTGCCAGCAAATCGTGGGACAGGGTTTACGAGCAGTACGTC.